This T cell receptor beta chain is from a study of identical twins listed by TCRdb under 2016. General notes on the study: The study deep-sequenced TCR alpha and beta repertoires from monozygotic twins, unrelated adults of various ages and cord blood to test whether fetal clonotypes persist. Replicate twin experiments were performed at different times using different library preparation protocols to rule out contamination. What the authors observed across the whole study: A weaker excess of twin sharing was found in beta out-of-frame sequences because the signal-to-noise ratio was lowered by fewer shared sequences. Out-of-frame TCR alpha sequences shared between twins showed an excess of low generation-probability sequences compared with coincidental sharing between unrelated individuals. Fewer insertions were carried by abundant cord blood beta clonotypes, a similar but weaker trend appeared in young adult naive repertoires, and no such trend appeared in memory repertoires. Zero-insertion analyses could be partly confounded by invariant T cells such as MAIT and iNKT, although diverse VJ usage argued against such confounding for most clonotypes. In monozygotic twins, out-of-frame TCR alpha sharing was systematically underestimated by recombination models, although the models agreed with sharing between unrelated individuals. Because the same donors could not be followed over many years, the conclusions relied on cross-sectional statistical analysis.

Libraries were made using 5' RACE. TCRdb names Illumina HiSeq 2000 as the instrument used. A universal primer binding site was added through template switching, and the final cDNA carried a unique molecular identifier so that TCR cDNA molecules could be counted accurately. First-strand cDNA for TCR alpha and beta chains was synthesized from specific primers in the conserved constant-segment region. To control for contamination, every cDNA library was double barcoded, receiving both a SMART-Mk sample barcode and Illumina barcodes. Two successive PCR steps introduced TruSeq adapter sequences along with Illumina sample barcodes. Sequencing of the TCR alpha and beta cDNA libraries was done on the Illumina HiSeq platform using custom primers. The authors processed their data as follows. Raw reads were processed with MiGEC to extract unique molecular identifiers, and MiXCR was used to determine CDR3 positions. For each individual, recombination models were inferred using an EM algorithm with the repgenHMM and IGoR tools. Shared clonotype analysis was performed with the tcR package in R, normalizing sharing by the product of cloneset sizes. To study raw recombination without the effects of thymic and clonal selection, out-of-frame nonproductive sequences were analyzed. The public reads were reanalyzed by TCRdb: fastp trimming at Q25, MiXCR alignment, in-frame beta chains only. Every distinct CDR3 protein forms one entry, paired with its most common genes and DNA. The V and J calls come from TCRdb's annotation, not from the publication. The sample records roughly 700,000 distinct CDR3 sequences, about 9.4% of which are singletons. The ten largest make up approximately 0.89% of the sample.

Only healthy Caucasian donors were included. The twin cohort consisted of three pairs of female monozygotic twins, all aged roughly 18 to 30 years. RNA for TCR libraries was isolated from peripheral blood mononuclear cells. V ends up 4 bases short and J 9 bases short, with an unmatched junction base count of 8. Reading from cysteine to phenylalanine, the CDR3 counts 14 amino acids. The only DNA kept is the CDR3, 42 bases in frame from the first base. The germline V gene specifies SGHRS as CDR1 and YFSETQ as CDR2. This clonotype was counted only a few times. The antigen this receptor binds is unknown. No per-base quality is available; no much larger clone lies one base away. These records were also assigned to another study, of yellow fever vaccine responses in identical twins. As the second study states: According to the authors, the vaccine-induced T cell response in identical twins seemed to be partly convergent and partly specific to each individual. In the study, vaccine-responding T cell clones were precisely tracked in identical twins.

The sequence derives from a woman in her late teens or twenties in good health. The chain links TRBV5-1 with TRBJ2-2; 8 bases in the middle match TRBD1. Sequencing was performed on PBMCs. The CDR3 protein: CASSADRANRELFF. The bases read TGCGCCAGCAGCGCGGACAGGGCGAATAGGGAGCTGTTTTTT.